Listed below are T cell receptor beta chains from one sample, sequenced in a study of graft-versus-host responses after intestinal transplantation. Antigens for these TCRs are unknown. TCRdb keeps only in-frame clones here, not all; method: immunoSEQ multiplex PCR. The data hold approximately 99,000 clones, with 85% to 95% observed a single time. The sample here was unstimulated CD8+ T cells sorted from spleen or lymph node cells, taken before transplant. These receptors were collected from a human donor who was the organ donor for an intestinal transplant. CDR3s include the opening cysteine and the closing phenylalanine or tryptophan.

TRBV7-9,TRBJ2-3,CASSLGFAALTDTQYF
TRBV4-1,TRBJ1-1,CASSQEMTGFWAEAFF
TRBV12-5,TRBJ2-7,CASGTGLTNYEQYF
TRBV19,TRBJ2-2,CASTYKFWTANTGELFF
TRBV19,TRBJ1-2,CASSQGTGSDYGYTF
TRBV30,TRBJ2-3,CAWSVPSGGSTDTQYF
TRBV5-6,TRBJ2-1,CASSLAGGRVNEQFF
TRBV11-1,NA,CASSSTSDRIPYEQYF
TRBV9,TRBJ2-3,CASSVSGTSTDTQYF
TRBV9,TRBJ1-6,CASTTGQSSYNSPLHF
TRBV27,TRBJ1-5,CATRTGDQPQHF
TRBV2,TRBJ1-1,CASSEALLRSREDAGNTEAFF
TRBV25-1,TRBJ2-1,CASSLGGTYNEQFF
TRBV19,TRBJ2-7,CASSGGSERPYEQYF
TRBV7-9,TRBJ1-2,CASSHLTQGGGYGYTF
TRBV10-3,TRBJ2-7,CATSIVWRWVQQYF
TRBV30,TRBJ2-2,CAWSTTGEELFF
TRBV11-2,TRBJ2-7,CASSPPQDHYYEQYF
TRBV19,TRBJ1-3,CASSPGTANTIYF
TRBV28,TRBJ2-1,CASSSPWGGEQFF
TRBV4-1,TRBJ1-5,CASSQDKGGQPQHF
TRBV27,TRBJ2-7,CASSPLAGDRATYEQYF
TRBV19,TRBJ2-1,CASNTGVNEQFF
TRBV2,TRBJ2-5,CASSGEPSPKTQYF
TRBV27,TRBJ2-1,CASSSGGYNEQFF
TRBV5-1,TRBJ2-1,CASSLRPDRGSYNEQFF
TRBV7-9,TRBJ2-1,CASSLFPGLAANEQFF
TRBV20-1,TRBJ1-2,CSARTGDGYTF
TRBV7-8,TRBJ2-1,CASSLRFLNEQFF
TRBV9,TRBJ2-1,CASSVGADNEQFF
TRBV10-3,TRBJ2-1,CAISESGLRSYNEQFF
TRBV11-2,TRBJ2-7,CASRHTGFHEQYF
TRBV7-9,TRBJ1-2,CASSLAGSGYTF
TRBV7-9,TRBJ2-7,CASRPGGNSYEQYF
TRBV27,TRBJ2-3,CASSPSTDTQYF
TRBV19,TRBJ1-1,CASSQGVGEAFF
TRBV6-4,TRBJ2-2,CASSDGGASGELFF
TRBV7-6,TRBJ2-1,CASSFMAGGSYNEQFF
TRBV7-9,TRBJ2-7,CASSRDRAYEQYF
TRBV28,TRBJ2-5,CASSRNRGKETQYF
TRBV27,TRBJ1-2,CASSPGQLFYGYTF
TRBV18,TRBJ1-2,CASSPMGLTAHWGYGYTF
TRBV9,TRBJ2-1,CASSGGTSHNPNEQFF
TRBV7-9,TRBJ2-2,CASSLPPSGSDGELFF
TRBV15,TRBJ2-3,CATSSQGQSTDTQYF
TRBV2,TRBJ1-3,CASRRDSSSGNTIYF
TRBV25-1,TRBJ2-7,CASSRGPYEQYF
TRBV6-1,TRBJ1-5,CASSEWWERYSNQPQHF
TRBV6-1,TRBJ2-7,CASSERAGVFREQYF
TRBV7-6,TRBJ2-2,CASSLRSRGSGELFF
TRBV5-6,TRBJ2-3,CASSLAVQFTDTQYF
TRBV6-1,TRBJ2-7,CASSDLPQGTYEQYF
TRBV2,TRBJ2-1,CASLGTSGLYNEQFF
TRBV5-1,TRBJ2-3,CASSPIPPRTSGRGPYTDTQYF
TRBV6-6,TRBJ1-1,CASRSGTAQAFF
TRBV14,TRBJ2-5,CASSHAYQETQYF
TRBV29-1,TRBJ2-1,CPRDLGLAGGNNEQFF
TRBV9,TRBJ1-1,CASSATGGSPEAFF
TRBV5-4,TRBJ2-2,CASSLPGTGELFF